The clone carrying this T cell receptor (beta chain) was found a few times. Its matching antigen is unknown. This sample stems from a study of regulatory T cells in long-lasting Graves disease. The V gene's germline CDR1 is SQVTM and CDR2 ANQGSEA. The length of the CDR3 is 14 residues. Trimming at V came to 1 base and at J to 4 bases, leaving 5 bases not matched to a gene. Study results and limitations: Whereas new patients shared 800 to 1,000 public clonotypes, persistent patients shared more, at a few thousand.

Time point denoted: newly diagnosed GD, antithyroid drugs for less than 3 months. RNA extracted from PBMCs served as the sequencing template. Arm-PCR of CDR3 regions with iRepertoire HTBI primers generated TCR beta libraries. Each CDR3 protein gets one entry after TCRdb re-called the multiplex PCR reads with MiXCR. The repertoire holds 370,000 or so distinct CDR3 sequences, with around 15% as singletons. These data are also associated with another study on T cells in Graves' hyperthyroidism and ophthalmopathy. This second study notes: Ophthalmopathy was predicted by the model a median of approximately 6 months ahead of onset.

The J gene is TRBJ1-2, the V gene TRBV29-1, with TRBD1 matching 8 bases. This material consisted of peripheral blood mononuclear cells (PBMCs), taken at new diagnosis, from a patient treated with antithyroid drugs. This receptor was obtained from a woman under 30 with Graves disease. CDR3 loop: CSVEGPGQVYGYTF. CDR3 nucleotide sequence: TGCAGCGTTGAAGGACCGGGACAGGTCTATGGCTACACCTTC.